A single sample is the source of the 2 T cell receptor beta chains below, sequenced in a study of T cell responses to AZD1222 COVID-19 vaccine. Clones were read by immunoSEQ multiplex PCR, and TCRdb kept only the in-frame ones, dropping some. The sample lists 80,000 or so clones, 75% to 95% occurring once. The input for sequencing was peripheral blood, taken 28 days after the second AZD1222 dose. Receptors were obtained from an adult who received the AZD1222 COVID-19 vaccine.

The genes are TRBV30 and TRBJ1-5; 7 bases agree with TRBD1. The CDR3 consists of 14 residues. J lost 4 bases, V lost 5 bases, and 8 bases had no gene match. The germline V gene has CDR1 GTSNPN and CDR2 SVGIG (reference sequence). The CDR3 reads CAWDRDVGNQPQHF. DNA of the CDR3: TGTGCCTGGGACAGGGATGTCGGAAATCAGCCCCAGCATTTT.

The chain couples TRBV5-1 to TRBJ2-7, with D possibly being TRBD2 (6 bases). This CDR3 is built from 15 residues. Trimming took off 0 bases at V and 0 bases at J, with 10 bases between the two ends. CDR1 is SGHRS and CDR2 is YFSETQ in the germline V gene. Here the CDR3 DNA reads TGCGCCAGCAGCTTGGGGGTTAGCGGCTCCTACGAGCAGTACTTC. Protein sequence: CASSLGVSGSYEQYF.